This TCR beta chain comes out of a study of cytomegalovirus exposure and HLA in healthy donors (dated 2017 in TCRdb). Describing the broader study: In an earlier analysis of about 560 of the donors, less than 350 Gb of sequence data and just under 120 million unique TCR beta sequences from approximately 180 million T cells were reported. All discovery cohort repertoires had been generated using a single sequencing platform. HLA typing covered class I and class II loci at four-digit resolution. Several DR-DQ haplotypes were handled as single units for association and clustering, since linkage in the cohort was strong. To predict cytomegalovirus infection status, the study combined high-throughput TCR immunosequencing, statistical association of individual TCRs with disease status, and machine learning. Besides the first cohort of hundreds of subjects, a separate validation cohort made up of over 100 different subjects was used. A later genetic analysis used genome-wide SNP genotypes for about 65% of the 666 donors, treating that subset as a discovery cohort. An earlier analysis of around 540 of the donors applied high-throughput TCR beta sequencing to assess whether each TCR beta V gene segment acted as functional or pseudogenic. The genetic ancestry cluster associated with self-reported Caucasian donors included 65% to 90% of the roughly 400 genotyped donors. The T cell repertoires of 666 subjects were profiled by immunosequencing and related to cytomegalovirus serostatus. The later analysis used no new phenotypic data to find candidate immune exposures, relying instead on TCR beta sequences and their occurrence across donors. The study aimed to test whether cataloging public T cell receptors could reveal signatures of past pathogen exposure. Donor age, sex, ethnicity and CMV serostatus were compiled alongside the repertoire data. On average, roughly 250,000 unique TCR beta nucleotide sequences were sequenced per donor among more than 350 genotyped donors of the cohort, with roughly a sixth of those sequences being non-productive. In a later analysis, previously published TCR beta repertoires from about 670 donors were re-analyzed and high-resolution HLA genotyping was added so that TCR occurrence patterns could be studied. The number of donors typed differed by locus, with roughly 620-640 for A, B, C, DRB1 and DQB1, 522 for DQA1, nearly 610 for DPA1, and around 450 for DPB1. Approximately 300 gigabases of sequencing data and around 90 million unique TCR sequences made up an early release that covered 500 to 650 HLA-typed donors. What the work shows at the level of the full study, not this receptor alone: The authors suggested that the approach could potentially be generalized to other disease states and immunological phenotypes. According to a later genetic analysis, donors in an Asian-associated ancestry cluster had fewer N-insertions in productive TCRs than the roughly 700-donor mean. A few of the identified cytomegalovirus-associated TCR beta chains were confirmed in vitro to be specific for cytomegalovirus antigens. Immune exposure information for the cohort was limited to CMV serostatus. The classifier was reported to diagnose cytomegalovirus status with high specificity and sensitivity in both the original cohort and the validation cohort. Correlated functional status among segregating V segments might reflect linkage disequilibrium, but an unknown experimental factor could not be ruled out. The earlier analysis of around 600 of the donors excluded some 15 rarely observed V segments, including chromosome 9 orphons, because counts were too low. A further reported finding was that TCR beta sequences accurately predicted the HLA-A and HLA-B alleles for most subjects in the first cohort. In a later analysis, some 17,000 TCR beta sequences were associated with specific HLA alleles at a false discovery rate of 0.05. According to a later analysis, parvovirus B19, influenza, CMV and Epstein-Barr virus appeared linked to several top co-occurrence clusters. The study listed approximately 150 TCR beta chains as associated with cytomegalovirus. HLA typing was unavailable for some donors at each locus, so association tests used only the typed subset. Some IMGT-functional V segments, including TRBV6-2 and TRBV6-3, could not be distinguished by the 87-base-pair reads and were therefore excluded. V-gene and J-gene trimming of TCR beta chains was associated with a missense DCLRE1C variant in a later genetic analysis, and the association was replicated in an independent cohort. Most CMV-associated TCR beta chains appeared to be HLA-restricted in a later analysis, and the HLA associations seemed to be driven largely by CMV exposure. In an earlier analysis of about 600 of the donors, most TCR beta V segments appeared in productive rearrangements about 90% or about 30% of the time, broadly matching IMGT annotations. Most TCR sequences were seen in very few donors, while some public TCRs were found in many individuals. The sequencing pipeline was judged likely to have produced a cluster of highly shared sequence variants as a technical artifact. In a later analysis, the rate of TCR association differed among HLA loci, with DRB1 alleles having the most associated TCRs and HLA-C alleles having the fewest. A later analysis found that HLA-associated TCR beta chains were more clonally expanded and had lower generation probabilities than equally common non-associated chains. Presence/absence analyses assumed roughly uniform sequencing depth across donors, an assumption that may not hold. When HLA alleles, especially DR and DQ, strongly co-occurred, TCR associations were difficult to assign to individual alleles. In this cohort, only TCR beta chains were sequenced, and detectable features were limited by the absence of alpha or paired-chain data.

In total, 630 or so healthy bone marrow donors made up the cohort. All cohort members were sampled while nominally healthy, although unrecorded immune exposures were likely present. The donor was CMV seropositive and belonged to the group of 250 to 350 seropositive cohort members. Every donor gave a peripheral blood sample, and the peripheral blood mononuclear cells from that sample were used for TCR beta sequencing. Genomic DNA extraction from the blood cell samples was performed with the Qiagen DNeasy Blood Extraction Kit. The germline V gene provides CDR1 SGHAT and CDR2 FQNNGV. The CDR3 starts with the cysteine, ends with the phenylalanine, and has 14 residues. Only the CDR3 portion is preserved as DNA: 42 bases, with reading frame beginning at the first base. V is cut back by 3 bases and J by 4 bases, with 3 bases in the junction unmatched. The library was obtained by the immunoSEQ multiplex PCR assay. A mixture of 60 forward primers for TCR Vbeta segments and 13 reverse primers for TCR Jbeta segments was used in the multiplex PCR. The CDR3 region of rearranged TCR beta genes was amplified from genomic DNA with a multiplex PCR assay. On the Illumina HiSeq System, the amplified TCR beta libraries were sequenced as 87-base-pair reads. Per the authors' processing: A later analysis tallied 70 million to 100 million unique TCR beta chains across the 666 repertoires, and roughly 11 million of those chains were shared by two or more donors. A nearest-neighbor algorithm error-corrected the raw reads and collapsed the reads into unique sequences, merging closely related sequences to remove PCR and sequencing errors. To assign V, D and J gene segments, CDR3 sequences were aligned to IMGT reference sequences. Each retained sequence needed at least a six-nucleotide match to both a V gene segment and a J gene segment. Rearrangements were classified as productive when the CDR3 lacked stop codons and remained in frame with V and J, and all other rearrangements were classified as non-productive. Following IMGT convention, CDR3 was defined as the stretch from the second conserved V-encoded cysteine to the conserved J-encoded phenylalanine. The earlier analysis of 587 of the donors excluded sequences that lacked an unambiguous match to a single V gene segment. In an earlier analysis of 587 of the donors, V segments were called functional above 56.7% productive rearrangements and were called segregating when the between-donor standard deviation exceeded 5%. A statistical classification framework was built for diagnosing cytomegalovirus status from the catalog of TCR beta chain sequences. V and J gene assignment, in a later analysis, came from comparing TCR nucleotide sequences with IMGT/GENE-DB human TR gene sequences. Using the TCRdist pipeline, a later analysis assigned CDR3 sequences along with most-parsimonious VDJ recombination scenarios. A later analysis defined each TCR beta chain by its CDR3 amino acid sequence plus V-gene family, and excluded reads lacking a unique V-gene family. To address suspected cross-contamination and a sequencing artifact, a later analysis removed several hundred highly shared, low-generation-probability nucleotide sequences. For each public chain, a later analysis derived a clonal expansion index from normalized ranks of inferred template counts within each repertoire. A later analysis computed generation probabilities with a VDJ recombination model fitted to out-of-frame rearrangements, and checked the results against IGoR. In a later analysis, TCR-TCR, TCR-HLA and TCR-CMV co-occurrence was scored with hypergeometric tests, and a repertoire-size bias correction was applied to TCR pairs. False discovery rates were estimated in a later analysis by permuting HLA or CMV assignments 20 times. A later analysis grouped co-occurring TCRs with DBSCAN, adding TCRdist sequence similarity when clustering within HLA-allele-positive subsets. For co-occurrence clustering, repertoires with fewer than 30,000 or more than 120,000 public chains were excluded, along with five repertoires with anomalous nucleotide sharing. TCRdb mirrors the immuneACCESS table, restricted to in-frame sequences. Some clones are absent from its copies; in checked studies, under half trace to an unresolved V gene, and the reason for the others is unknown. V and J calls plus clone size are reproduced from that table; the DNA served to infer D and trimming. This sample gives under 150,000 clones in total; around 80% of them show up just once. The ten top clones hold about 10% of the sample.

This clone came up a few times. Its cognate antigen has yet to be identified. One base away there is no much larger clone; base qualities are not given. Sequencing input: PBMCs. Here the chain combines TRBV11-2 and TRBJ1-1, with 9 bases in between that match TRBD1. The TCR comes from a woman in her forties or fifties in good health and CMV-seropositive. The CDR3 loop reads CASSFTGGVTEAFF. At the DNA level, the sequence is TGTGCCAGCAGCTTTACAGGGGGCGTCACTGAAGCTTTCTTT.